Listed here is a single TCR beta chain. No antigen is known for it. The record originates from a study of CXCR3-negative and CXCR3-positive naive CD8 T cells. General study findings and limits: More hydrophobic TRB CDR3s were found in CXCR3-positive naive cells than in CXCR3-negative naive cells.

Carrying UMI labels, the TRB cDNA libraries were prepared through 5' RACE. TCRdb reprocessed the 5' RACE reads and stores each CDR3 protein as one record, lacking DNA. The sample is made up of over 70,000 distinct CDR3 sequences, and the top ten hold 0.7% to 1% of it. CDR1 is SGHTA, CDR2 FQGTGA, per germline. The CDR3 contains 12 residues. Sequencing was done on a sample of naive CXCR3+ CD8+ T cells from blood. Described subset: CD45RO-CCR7+CD27+CD95- naive CD8+ T cells expressing CXCR3 (TNR3+). The TCR comes from a human donor in good health. Some clones in this sample may be carry-over from other donors' samples. V usage is TRBV7-3 and J usage is TRBJ2-1; TCRdb's D call, TRBD1, is unchecked because there is no DNA. CDR3: CASSLVGGEQFF.